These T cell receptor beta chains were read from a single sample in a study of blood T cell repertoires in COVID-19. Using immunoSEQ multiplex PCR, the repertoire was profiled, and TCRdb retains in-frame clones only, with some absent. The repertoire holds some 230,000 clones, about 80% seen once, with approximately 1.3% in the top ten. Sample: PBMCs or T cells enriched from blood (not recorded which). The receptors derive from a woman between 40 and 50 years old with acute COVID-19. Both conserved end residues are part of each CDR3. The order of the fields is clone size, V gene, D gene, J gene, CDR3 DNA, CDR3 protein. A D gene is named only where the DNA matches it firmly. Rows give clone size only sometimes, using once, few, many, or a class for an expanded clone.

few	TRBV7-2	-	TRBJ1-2	TGTGCCAGCAGCCCCCGTGGGGGGACGAGCTATGGCTACACCTTC	CASSPRGGTSYGYTF
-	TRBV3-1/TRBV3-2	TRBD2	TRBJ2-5	TGTGCCAGCAGCCCTGTGACTAGCGGGCCGCAAGAGACCCAGTACTTC	CASSPVTSGPQETQYF
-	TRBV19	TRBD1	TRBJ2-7	TGTGCCAGTTCCCAGGGGGTAAGCAGGGAGCAGTACTTC	CASSQGVSREQYF
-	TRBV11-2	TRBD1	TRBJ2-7	TGTGCCAGCAGCTCGGGACAGCCCGGGGCCTACGAGCAGTACTTC	CASSSGQPGAYEQYF
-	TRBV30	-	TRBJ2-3	TGTGCCTGGAGTCCGGGGGCAGATACGCAGTATTTT	CAWSPGADTQYF
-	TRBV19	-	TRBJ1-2	TGTGCCAGTAGTATAAGCCAGGGATACTTTGACTACACCTTC	CASSISQGYFDYTF
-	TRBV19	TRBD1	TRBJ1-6	TGTGCCAGTAGTGGGACAGGGCACTCACCCCTCCACTTT	CASSGTGHSPLHF
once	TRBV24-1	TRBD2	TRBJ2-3	TGTGCCACCAGTGCAAGAAGGGGACTAGCGGGAGCAGATACGCAGTATTTT	CATSARRGLAGADTQYF
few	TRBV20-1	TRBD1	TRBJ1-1	TGCAGTGCTAGTCTTTTCGGGACAGGAGCTTTCTTT	CSASLFGTGAFF
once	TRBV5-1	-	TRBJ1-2	TGCGCCAGCAGCGCGTCAGGGGAAGATGGCTACACCTTC	CASSASGEDGYTF
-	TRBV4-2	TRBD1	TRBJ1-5	TGTGCCAGCAGCCAAACCGGGACAGCCAATCAGCCCCAGCATTTT	CASSQTGTANQPQHF
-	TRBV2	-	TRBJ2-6	TGTGCCACCCGACCGAGGATGGCCAACGTCCTGACTTTC	CATRPRMANVLTF
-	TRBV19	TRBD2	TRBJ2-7	TGTGCCAGTAGTTTCTCTAGCGGTGCCTACGAGCAGTACTTC	CASSFSSGAYEQYF
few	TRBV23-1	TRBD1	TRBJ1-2	TGCGCCAGCTCTTACCCCAGGGGGGCGAACGGCTACACCTTC	CASSYPRGANGYTF
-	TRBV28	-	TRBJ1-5	TGTGCCAGCAGTCCCCGGGGGGTAAGAGGAAATCAGCCCCAGCATTTT	CASSPRGVRGNQPQHF
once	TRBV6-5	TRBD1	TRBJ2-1	TGTGCCAGCAGCTTCCGGGACAGGGCATACAATGAGCAGTTCTTC	CASSFRDRAYNEQFF
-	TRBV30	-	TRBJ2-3	TGTGCCTGGAGTGTAGGGGCGCTTCGGGCGGCAGATACGCAGTATTTT	CAWSVGALRAADTQYF
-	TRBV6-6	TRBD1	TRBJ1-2	TGTGCCAGCAGTGCACAGGGGGCTGGGGGCTACACCTTC	CASSAQGAGGYTF
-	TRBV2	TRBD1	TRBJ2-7	TGTGCCAGCAATGTCGGGACAGGGGGCGAGCAGTACTTC	CASNVGTGGEQYF
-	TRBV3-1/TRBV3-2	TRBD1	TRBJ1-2	TGTGCCAGCAACTACCCGGGACAGGGTTTCTATGGCTACACCTTC	CASNYPGQGFYGYTF
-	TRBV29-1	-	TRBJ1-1	TGCAGCGTAAGGGGGGGGGTGACTGAAGCTTTCTTT	CSVRGGVTEAFF
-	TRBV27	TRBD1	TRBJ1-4	TGTGCCAGCAGTTGGGACAGGTCTAATGAAAAACTGTTTTTT	CASSWDRSNEKLFF
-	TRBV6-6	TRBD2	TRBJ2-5	TGTGCCAGCAGTTACCCCCCGGGGGGGGTGGAGACCCAGTACTTC	CASSYPPGGVETQYF
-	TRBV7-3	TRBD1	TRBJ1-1	TGTGCCAGCAGCACCGGGACAGGGAGCACTGAAGCTTTCTTT	CASSTGTGSTEAFF
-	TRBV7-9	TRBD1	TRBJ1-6	TGTGCCAGCAGCCGGGACAGTGATAATTCACCCCTCCACTTT	CASSRDSDNSPLHF
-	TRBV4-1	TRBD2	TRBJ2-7	TGCGCCAGCAGCCTCAACATAGCGGGAGTGGTCCACGAGCAGTACTTC	CASSLNIAGVVHEQYF
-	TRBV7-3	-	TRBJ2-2	TGTGCCAGCAGCTCTGCCGGGACACAGAACACCGGGGAGCTGTTTTTT	CASSSAGTQNTGELFF
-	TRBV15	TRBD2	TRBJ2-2	TGTGCCACCAGCAGAGTAGGGGCGGGAGGGCCCGCCGGGGAGCTGTTTTTT	CATSRVGAGGPAGELFF
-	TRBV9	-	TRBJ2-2	TGTGCCAGCAGCGTAGGGTCAGGTCAAATGGCCGGGGAGCTGTTTTTT	CASSVGSGQMAGELFF
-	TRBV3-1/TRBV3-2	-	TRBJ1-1	TGTGCCAGCAGCCAGCGCGCAATGAACACTGAAGCTTTCTTT	CASSQRAMNTEAFF
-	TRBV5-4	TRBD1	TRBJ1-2	TGTGCCAGCAGGAGAGCAGGGGGCACCTATGGCTACACCTTC	CASRRAGGTYGYTF
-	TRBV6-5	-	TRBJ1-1	TGTGCCAGCTCCGCCTTGAGGAACACTGAAGCTTTCTTT	CASSALRNTEAFF
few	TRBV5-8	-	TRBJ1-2	TGTGCCAGCAGCTTCGGTCGGGGAAACTATGGCTACACCTTC	CASSFGRGNYGYTF
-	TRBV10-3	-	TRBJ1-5	TGTGCCATCAGTGGAGGAGATAATCAGCCCCAGCATTTT	CAISGGDNQPQHF
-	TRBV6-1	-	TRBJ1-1	TGTGCCAGCAGTGAAGCGAGGGGGATGAACACTGAAGCTTTCTTT	CASSEARGMNTEAFF
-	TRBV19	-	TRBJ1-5	TGTGCCAGTAGTATTTACGGGAGCGGCAATCAGCCCCAGCATTTT	CASSIYGSGNQPQHF
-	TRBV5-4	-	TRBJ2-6	TGTGCCAGCAGCCATCCGGGACTGGCATACTCTGGGGCCAACGTCCTGACTTTC	CASSHPGLAYSGANVLTF
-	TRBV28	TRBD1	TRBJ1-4	TGTGCCAGCAGTCCATGGGACAGGGGTAATGAAAAACTGTTTTTT	CASSPWDRGNEKLFF
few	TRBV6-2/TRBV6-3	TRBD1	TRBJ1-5	TGTGCCAGCAGTTACGGTCGGACAGGGTATGGGCAGCCCCAGCATTTT	CASSYGRTGYGQPQHF
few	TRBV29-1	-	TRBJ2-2	TGCAGCGTTGCGTCGTTCGGGGAGCTGTTTTTT	CSVASFGELFF
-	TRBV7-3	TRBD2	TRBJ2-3	TGTGCCAGCAGCCCTAGCGGGGGGCCGCCTGATATGAGTACGCAGTATTTT	CASSPSGGPPDMSTQYF
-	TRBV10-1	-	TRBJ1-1	TGCGCCAGCAGTGACGGGGTGGCGAACACTGAAGCTTTCTTT	CASSDGVANTEAFF
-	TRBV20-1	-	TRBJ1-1	TGCAGTGCTAGAAAACAGGGTAAAGCTTTCTTT	CSARKQGKAFF
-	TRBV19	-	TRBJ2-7	TGTGCCAGTAGCAACCACAAATCCGGGGCCTCGGGGGCCTACGAGCAGTACTTC	CASSNHKSGASGAYEQYF
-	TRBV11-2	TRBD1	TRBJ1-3	TGTGCCAGCAGCGCCACAGGGGGACACTCTGGAAACACCATATATTTT	CASSATGGHSGNTIYF
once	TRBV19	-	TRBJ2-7	TGTGCCAGTAGTATTCTCGCTTCGGGACACAAGACCTACGAGCAGTACTTC	CASSILASGHKTYEQYF
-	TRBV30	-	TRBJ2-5	TGTGCCTGGACTCAAACCGGGACCCAGTACTTC	CAWTQTGTQYF
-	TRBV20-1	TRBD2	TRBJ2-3	TGCAGTGCTAGTAATCTAGCGGGAGCTGCGCAGTATTTT	CSASNLAGAAQYF
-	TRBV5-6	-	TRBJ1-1	TGTGCCAGCAGCACAAGGACTGGGGGCACCCCTGAAGCTTTCTTT	CASSTRTGGTPEAFF
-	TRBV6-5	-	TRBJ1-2	TGTGCCAGCAGCCAAGCCGGGGGTGGCTACACCTTC	CASSQAGGGYTF
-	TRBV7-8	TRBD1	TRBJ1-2	TGTGCCAGCAGCTTAAGGACAGGGGCGGAGGGCTACACCTTC	CASSLRTGAEGYTF
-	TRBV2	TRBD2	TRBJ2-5	TGTGCCAGCACCCGTGGTAGCGGGCGTCAAGAGACCCAGTACTTC	CASTRGSGRQETQYF
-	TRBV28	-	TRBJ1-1	TGTGCCAGCAGTTTGAATCAGGGGAGAGCTTTCTTT	CASSLNQGRAFF
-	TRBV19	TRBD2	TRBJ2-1	TGTGCCAGTAGTATAGTAGCGGGGGCCTACAATGAGCAGTTCTTC	CASSIVAGAYNEQFF
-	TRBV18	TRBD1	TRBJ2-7	TGTGCCAGCTCACCAACAGGGGGGACCCCTATGTACGAGCAGTACTTC	CASSPTGGTPMYEQYF